This entry lists 7 T cell receptor beta chains sequenced from one sample in a study of CD8 T cells in Susac syndrome. RNA, at roughly 0.45 to 1 ug, was reverse transcribed with random hexamers. TCRdb reprocessed the immunoSEQ multiplex PCR reads with MiXCR, giving one entry per CDR3 protein. The sample lists about 120,000 distinct CDR3 sequences, just under 95% occurring once. The sample was CD8+ T cells from PBMCs. These receptors all come from a human donor with Susac syndrome.

The chain employs TRBV2 and TRBJ2-7; D is perhaps TRBD2 (6 bases). V was pared by 2 bases and J by 0 bases, with 11 bases between. Germline V CDR1 and CDR2: SNHLY, FYNNEI. The CDR3 length is 15 residues. The CDR3 nucleotides are TGTGCCAGCAGTGAAATAGGGACTGGCTCCTACGAGCAGTACTTC. Protein sequence: CASSEIGTGSYEQYF.

V and J are TRBV12-5 and TRBJ1-6; TRBD1 matches at 8 bases. CDR3 length: 15 amino acids. Per the germline V gene, CDR1 is LGHNT and CDR2 is FRNRAP. The J segment lost 9 bases and the V segment lost 6 bases, leaving 10 bases of the junction unmatched. The CDR3 coding sequence is TGTGCTAGTGGACCAGGACAGGGAATAGTTTCACCCCTCCACTTT. The encoded protein is CASGPGQGIVSPLHF.

CDR3 bases: TGCAGCGCCCCCAAGAACACTGAAGCTTTCTTT. It yields the protein CSAPKNTEAFF. The chain carries TRBV29-1 and TRBJ1-1; D gene uncertain. Germline V gene data show CDR1 as SQVTM and CDR2 as ANQGSEA. The CDR3 extends over 11 amino acids. Trimming took off 7 bases at V and 1 base at J, with 7 bases between the two ends.

V gene TRBV29-1 combines with J gene TRBJ2-4; D possibly corresponds to TRBD2 (5 bases). V was trimmed by 4 bases and J by 7 bases, leaving 14 bases between them. This CDR3 spans 13 amino acids. Germline V gene lookup returns CDR1 SQVTM and CDR2 ANQGSEA. In DNA form, the CDR3 reads TGCAGCGTTGTGTTCGGGGTGCTGAACATTCAGTACTTC. The encoded protein is CSVVFGVLNIQYF.

V usage is TRBV5-1 and J usage is TRBJ1-2; 10 bases are shared with TRBD1. V dropped 3 bases and J dropped 3; count of bases not matched to a gene: 11. The CDR3 is 17 amino acids. The V gene's germline CDR1 is SGHRS and CDR2 YFSETQ. The CDR3: CASSSAADRGRHYGYTF. The CDR3 nucleotides are TGCGCCAGCAGCTCCGCAGCCGACAGGGGGCGACACTATGGCTACACCTTC. The entire variable domain, with the rest obtained from reference TRBV5-1 and TRBJ1-2, is as follows: KAGVTQTPRYLIKTRGQQVTLSCSPISGHRSVSWYQQTPGQGLQFLFEYFSETQRNKGNFPGRFSGRQFSNSRSEMNVSTLELGDSALYLCASSSAADRGRHYGYTFGSGTRLTVV.

This chain connects TRBV24-1 to TRBJ2-3; TRBD1 or TRBD2 may be the D gene (5 bases each). V dropped 2 bases and J dropped 0 bases, with 11 bases sitting between them. CDR1 and CDR2 from the germline V gene are KGHDR and SFDVKD. The CDR3 extends over 16 amino acids. The CDR3 sequence: CATSDSRGSSTDTQYF. CDR3 in DNA: TGTGCCACCAGTGATTCCCGGGGCTCTAGCACAGATACGCAGTATTTT.

The CDR3 nucleotides are TGCACCAGCACCCACCTTGGGCCGAACACTGAAGCTTTCTTT. Its translation: CTSTHLGPNTEAFF. This rearrangement joins TRBV1 to TRBJ1-1. TRBV1 is assigned pseudogene status. The CDR3 loop spans 14 amino acids.